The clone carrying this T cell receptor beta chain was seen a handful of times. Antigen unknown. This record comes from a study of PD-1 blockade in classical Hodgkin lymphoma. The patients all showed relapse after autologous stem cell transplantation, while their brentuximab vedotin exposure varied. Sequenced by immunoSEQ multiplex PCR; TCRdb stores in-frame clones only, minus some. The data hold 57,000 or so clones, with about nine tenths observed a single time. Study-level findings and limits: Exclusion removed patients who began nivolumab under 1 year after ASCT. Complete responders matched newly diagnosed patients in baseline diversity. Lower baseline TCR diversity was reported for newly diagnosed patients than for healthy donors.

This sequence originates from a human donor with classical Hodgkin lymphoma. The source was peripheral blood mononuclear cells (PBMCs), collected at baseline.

The CDR3 reads CASSHAAQGEIGTDTQYF. The CDR3 coding sequence is TGTGCCAGCAGCCATGCGGCGCAGGGTGAGATTGGCACAGATACGCAGTATTTT. V and J are TRBV13 and TRBJ2-3; a weak D match, TRBD1 (5 bases). The CDR3 runs to 18 residues. CDR1 and CDR2 (germline): PRHDT, FYEKMQ (reference sequence). Trimming removed 5 bases from V and 1 base from J, with 22 bases in between.